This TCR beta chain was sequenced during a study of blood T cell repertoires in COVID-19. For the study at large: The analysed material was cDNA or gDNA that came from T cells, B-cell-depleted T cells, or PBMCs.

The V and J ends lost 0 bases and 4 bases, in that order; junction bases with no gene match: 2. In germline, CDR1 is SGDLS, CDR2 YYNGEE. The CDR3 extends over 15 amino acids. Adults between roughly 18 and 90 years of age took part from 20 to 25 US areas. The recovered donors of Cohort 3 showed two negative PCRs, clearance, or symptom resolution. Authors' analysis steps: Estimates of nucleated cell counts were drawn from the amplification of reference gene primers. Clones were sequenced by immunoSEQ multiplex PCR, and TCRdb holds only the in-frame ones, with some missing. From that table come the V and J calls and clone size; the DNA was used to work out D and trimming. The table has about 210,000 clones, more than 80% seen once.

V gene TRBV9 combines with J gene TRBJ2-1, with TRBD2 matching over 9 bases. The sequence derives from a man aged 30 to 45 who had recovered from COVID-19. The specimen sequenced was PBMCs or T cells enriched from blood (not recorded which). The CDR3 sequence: CASSVGGGAYNEQFF. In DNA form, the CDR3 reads TGTGCCAGCAGCGTAGGCGGGGGGGCGTACAATGAGCAGTTCTTC. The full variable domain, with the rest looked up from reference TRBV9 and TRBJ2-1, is DSGVTQTPKHLITATGQRVTLRCSPRSGDLSVYWYQQSLDQGLQFLIQYYNGEERAKGNILERFSAQQFPDLHSELNLSSLELGDSALYFCASSVGGGAYNEQFFGPGTRLTVL.